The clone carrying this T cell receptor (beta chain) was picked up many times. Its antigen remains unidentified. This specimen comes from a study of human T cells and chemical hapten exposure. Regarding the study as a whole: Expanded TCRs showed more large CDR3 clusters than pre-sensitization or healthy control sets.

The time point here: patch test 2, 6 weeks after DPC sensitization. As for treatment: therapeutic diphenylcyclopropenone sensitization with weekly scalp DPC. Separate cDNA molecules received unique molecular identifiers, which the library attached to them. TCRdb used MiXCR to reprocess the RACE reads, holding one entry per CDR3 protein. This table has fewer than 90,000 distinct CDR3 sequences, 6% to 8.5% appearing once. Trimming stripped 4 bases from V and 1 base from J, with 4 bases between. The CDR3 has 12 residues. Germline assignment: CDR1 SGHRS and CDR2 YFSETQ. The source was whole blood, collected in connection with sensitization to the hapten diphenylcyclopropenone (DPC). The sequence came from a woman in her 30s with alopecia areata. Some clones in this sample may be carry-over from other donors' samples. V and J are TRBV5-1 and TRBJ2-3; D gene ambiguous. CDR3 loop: CASSDGTDTQYF. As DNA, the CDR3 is TGCGCCAGCAGCGATGGCACAGATACGCAGTATTTT.